These T cell receptor beta chains were read from a single sample in a study of identical twins. MiXCR, applied by TCRdb to the 5' RACE reads, yields one record per CDR3 protein. In the table there are some 320,000 distinct CDR3 sequences, roughly 12% of which are singletons. These data were also reused for a study on yellow fever vaccine responses in identical twins.

The material sequenced was CD8+ T cells sorted from blood. All receptors come from a woman aged 18-29 years in good health. Both conserved end residues are part of each CDR3. A D gene is named only where the DNA matches it firmly. The listing skips clone size in some rows; elsewhere it reads once, few, many or a size class.

abundance | j_gene | d_gene | v_gene | CDR3aa | CDR3nt
few | TRBJ2-5 | TRBD2 | TRBV27 | CASSLSVAGVIQETQYF | TGTGCCAGCAGTCTATCGGTGGCGGGAGTCATCCAAGAGACCCAGTACTTC
many | TRBJ2-1 | NA | TRBV5-1 | CASSLAGGAYNEQFF | TGCGCCAGCAGCTTGGCTGGGGGGGCATACAATGAGCAGTTCTTC
few | TRBJ2-3 | TRBD2 | TRBV7-3 | CASSLNPSGRESDTQYF | TGTGCCAGCAGCCTAAACCCTAGCGGGAGGGAGTCAGATACGCAGTATTTT
NA | TRBJ2-4 | NA | TRBV7-9 | CASSSPGDIAKNIQYF | TGTGCCAGCAGTTCTCCAGGGGATATAGCCAAAAACATTCAGTACTTC
few | TRBJ2-1 | TRBD2 | TRBV28 | CASSPGLATYNEQFF | TGTGCCAGCAGCCCCGGACTAGCGACTTACAATGAGCAGTTCTTC
many | TRBJ2-1 | NA | TRBV10-3 | CAISESILDNEQFF | TGTGCCATCAGTGAGTCGATTTTGGACAATGAGCAGTTCTTC
few | TRBJ2-5 | NA | TRBV7-6 | CASSLEVGGPQETQYF | TGTGCCAGCAGCTTAGAAGTCGGGGGGCCCCAAGAGACCCAGTACTTC
few | TRBJ2-3 | NA | TRBV7-9 | CASSNRLFTSTDTQYF | TGTGCCAGCAGCAACCGACTATTTACTAGCACAGATACGCAGTATTTT
NA | TRBJ2-5 | NA | TRBV14 | CASSQEYGPETQYF | TGTGCCAGCAGCCAAGAATACGGGCCAGAGACCCAGTACTTC
NA | TRBJ1-3 | NA | TRBV6-2/TRBV6-3 | CASSYSSGNTIYF | TGTGCCAGCAGTTACTCCTCTGGAAACACCATATATTTT
few | TRBJ2-7 | NA | TRBV4-1 | CASSPVRGLEQYF | TGCGCCAGCAGCCCAGTTCGGGGGCTCGAGCAGTACTTC
many | TRBJ2-3 | TRBD2 | TRBV9 | CASSGLAGGATDTQYF | TGTGCCAGCAGCGGACTAGCGGGAGGAGCCACAGATACGCAGTATTTT
few | TRBJ1-1 | TRBD1 | TRBV6-5 | CASSYSHGTGFVEAFF | TGTGCCAGCAGTTACTCGCACGGGACAGGGTTTGTTGAAGCTTTCTTT
NA | TRBJ2-4 | NA | TRBV7-9 | CASSGVGGKNIQYF | TGTGCCAGCAGCGGCGTTGGCGGTAAAAACATTCAGTACTTC
NA | TRBJ2-7 | TRBD2 | TRBV6-1 | CASTGTSVPYEQYF | TGTGCCAGCACTGGGACTAGCGTACCTTACGAGCAGTACTTC
few | TRBJ1-1 | NA | TRBV9 | CASGPGDLMNTEAFF | TGTGCCAGCGGGCCAGGGGATTTAATGAACACTGAAGCTTTCTTT
NA | TRBJ2-7 | TRBD2 | TRBV14 | CASGAGSSYEQYF | TGTGCCAGCGGAGCGGGATCCTCCTACGAGCAGTACTTC
NA | TRBJ1-2 | NA | TRBV27 | CASTTGRDHGYTF | TGTGCCAGCACCACGGGAAGGGACCATGGCTACACCTTC
many | TRBJ2-7 | TRBD2 | TRBV28 | CASTGTNYEQYF | TGTGCCAGCACCGGGACTAACTACGAGCAGTACTTC
NA | TRBJ2-7 | TRBD2 | TRBV4-1 | CASSQLPGTIPREQYF | TGCGCCAGCAGCCAATTACCCGGGACTATTCCTCGGGAGCAGTACTTC
NA | TRBJ2-5 | NA | TRBV12-3/TRBV12-4 | CASSFWGQETQYF | TGTGCCAGCAGTTTCTGGGGCCAAGAGACCCAGTACTTC
few | TRBJ2-1 | TRBD1 | TRBV20-1 | CSARPTDRDYNEQFF | TGCAGTGCTAGACCGACCGACAGGGACTACAATGAGCAGTTCTTC
NA | TRBJ2-3 | NA | TRBV6-5 | CASSTSDGTDTQYF | TGTGCCAGCAGTACCTCGGACGGCACAGATACGCAGTATTTT
few | TRBJ2-1 | NA | TRBV20-1 | CSARTWDHLNEQFF | TGCAGTGCTAGAACTTGGGACCATCTGAATGAGCAGTTCTTC
NA | TRBJ2-1 | TRBD2 | TRBV6-9 | CAGAGGSYNEQFF | TGTGCCGGAGCGGGGGGCTCCTACAATGAGCAGTTCTTC
many | TRBJ1-2 | NA | TRBV29-1 | CSVETEEVGYGYTF | TGCAGCGTTGAAACGGAGGAGGTTGGCTATGGCTACACCTTC
few | TRBJ2-5 | TRBD2 | TRBV4-2 | CASSETGLAGQETQYF | TGTGCCAGCAGCGAAACCGGACTAGCGGGGCAGGAGACCCAGTACTTC